This T cell receptor beta chain is from a study of pediatric ulcerative colitis. Overall study results and limits: A couple of patients' blood samples yielded substantially fewer templates.

In regard to this clone: No antigen is known for it.

Method: immunoSEQ multiplex PCR; TCRdb's copy keeps in-frame clones and lacks some. Of tens of thousands of clones detected, more than 75% appear once; the ten largest clones hold over 1.3%. Germline-derived CDR1 and CDR2 are LGHNA and YNFKEQ. CDR3 length equals 16 residues. V is TRBV4-2 and J is TRBJ2-5; possibly TRBD2 for D (6 bases). The J call may be in error: the DNA end matches TRBJ2-7 better. The TCR sequence derives from a boy younger than 18 who was a control in a study of pediatric ulcerative colitis. The sample consisted of blood. The CDR3 bases are TGTGCCAGCAGCCAAGGGCGGGGTGGGGAGAACTACGAGCAGTACTTC. This gives the protein CASSQGRGGENYEQYF.